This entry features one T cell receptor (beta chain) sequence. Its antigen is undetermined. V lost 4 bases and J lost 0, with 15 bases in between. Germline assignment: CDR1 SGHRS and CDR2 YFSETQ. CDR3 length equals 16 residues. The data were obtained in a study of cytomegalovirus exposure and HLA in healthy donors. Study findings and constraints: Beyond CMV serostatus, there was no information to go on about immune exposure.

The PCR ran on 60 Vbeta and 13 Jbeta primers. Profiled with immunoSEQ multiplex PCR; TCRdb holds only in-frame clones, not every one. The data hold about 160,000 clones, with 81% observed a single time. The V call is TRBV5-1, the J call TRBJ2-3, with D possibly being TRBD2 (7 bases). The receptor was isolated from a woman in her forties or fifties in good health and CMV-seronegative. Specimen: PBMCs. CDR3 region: CASSLRRGASTDTQYF. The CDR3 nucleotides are TGCGCCAGCAGCCTGCGACGGGGGGCAAGCACAGATACGCAGTATTTT. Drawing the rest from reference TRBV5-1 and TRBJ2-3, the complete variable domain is KAGVTQTPRYLIKTRGQQVTLSCSPISGHRSVSWYQQTPGQGLQFLFEYFSETQRNKGNFPGRFSGRQFSNSRSEMNVSTLELGDSALYLCASSLRRGASTDTQYFGPGTRLTVL.